This entry features one T cell receptor beta chain sequence. Naive CD8 isolation took CD45RO-negative cells positively selected for CCR7 and excluded terminally differentiated effector memory CD45RA+ cells. The V and J ends lost 0 bases and 6 bases, in that order; junction bases with no gene match: 3. The germline CDR1 and CDR2 sequences are SGDLS and YYNGEE. CDR3 length: 15 amino acids. The data are from a study of shared clonotypes between healthy human individuals. Only in-frame clones appear in the TCRdb table, and some are missing; sequencing was by immunoSEQ multiplex PCR. Here the sample spans around 1.9 million clones, 80% to 95% being singletons.

Sequencing was performed on naive CD8+ T cells from PBMCs. The clonotype originates from a man younger than 35 in good health. Some clones in this sample may be carry-over from other donors' samples. The chain recombines TRBV9 with TRBJ1-4, with 9 bases identical to TRBD1. CDR3 amino acids: CASSVGGTGYEKLFF. The CDR3 DNA sequence: TGTGCCAGCAGCGTAGGTGGGACAGGGTATGAAAAACTGTTTTTT.